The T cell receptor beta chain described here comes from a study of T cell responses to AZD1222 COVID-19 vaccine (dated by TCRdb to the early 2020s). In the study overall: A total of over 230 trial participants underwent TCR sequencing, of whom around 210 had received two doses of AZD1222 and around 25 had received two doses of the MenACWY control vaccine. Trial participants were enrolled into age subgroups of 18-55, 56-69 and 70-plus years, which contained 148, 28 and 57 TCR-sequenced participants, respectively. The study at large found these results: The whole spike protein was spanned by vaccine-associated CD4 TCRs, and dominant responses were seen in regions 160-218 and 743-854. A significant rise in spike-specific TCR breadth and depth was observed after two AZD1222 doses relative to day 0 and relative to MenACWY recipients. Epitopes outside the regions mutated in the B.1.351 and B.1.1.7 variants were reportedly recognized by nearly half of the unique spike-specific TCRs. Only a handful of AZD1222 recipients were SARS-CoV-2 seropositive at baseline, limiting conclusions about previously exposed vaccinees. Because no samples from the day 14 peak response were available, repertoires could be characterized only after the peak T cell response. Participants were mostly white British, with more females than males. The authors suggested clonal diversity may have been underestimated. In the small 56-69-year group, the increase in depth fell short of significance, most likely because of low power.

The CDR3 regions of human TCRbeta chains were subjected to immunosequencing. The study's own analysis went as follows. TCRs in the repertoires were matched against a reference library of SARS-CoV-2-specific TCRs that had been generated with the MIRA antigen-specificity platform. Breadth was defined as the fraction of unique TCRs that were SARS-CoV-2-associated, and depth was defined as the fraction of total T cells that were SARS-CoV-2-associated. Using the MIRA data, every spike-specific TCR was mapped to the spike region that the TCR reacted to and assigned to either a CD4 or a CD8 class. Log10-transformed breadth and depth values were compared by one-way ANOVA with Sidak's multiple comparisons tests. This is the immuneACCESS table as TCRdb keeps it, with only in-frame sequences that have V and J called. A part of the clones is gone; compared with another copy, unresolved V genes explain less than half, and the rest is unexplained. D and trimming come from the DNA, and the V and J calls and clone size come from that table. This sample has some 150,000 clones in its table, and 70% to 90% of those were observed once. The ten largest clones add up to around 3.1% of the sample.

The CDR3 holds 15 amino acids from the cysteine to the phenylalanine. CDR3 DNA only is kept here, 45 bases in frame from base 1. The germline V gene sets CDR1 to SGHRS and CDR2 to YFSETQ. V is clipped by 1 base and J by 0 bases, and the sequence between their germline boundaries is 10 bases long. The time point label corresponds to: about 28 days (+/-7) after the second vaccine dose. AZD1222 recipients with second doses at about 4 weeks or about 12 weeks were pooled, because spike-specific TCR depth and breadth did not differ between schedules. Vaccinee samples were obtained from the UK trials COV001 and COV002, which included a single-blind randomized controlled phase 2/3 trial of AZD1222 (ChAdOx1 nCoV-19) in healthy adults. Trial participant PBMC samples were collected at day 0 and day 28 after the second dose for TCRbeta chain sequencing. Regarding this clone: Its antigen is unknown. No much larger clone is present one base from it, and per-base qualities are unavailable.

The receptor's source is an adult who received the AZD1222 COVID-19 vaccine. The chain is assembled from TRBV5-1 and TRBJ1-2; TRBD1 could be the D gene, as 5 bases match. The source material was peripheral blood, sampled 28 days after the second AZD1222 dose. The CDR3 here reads CASSLQGYSNYGYTF. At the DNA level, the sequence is TGCGCCAGCAGCTTGCAGGGATACTCTAACTATGGCTACACCTTC.